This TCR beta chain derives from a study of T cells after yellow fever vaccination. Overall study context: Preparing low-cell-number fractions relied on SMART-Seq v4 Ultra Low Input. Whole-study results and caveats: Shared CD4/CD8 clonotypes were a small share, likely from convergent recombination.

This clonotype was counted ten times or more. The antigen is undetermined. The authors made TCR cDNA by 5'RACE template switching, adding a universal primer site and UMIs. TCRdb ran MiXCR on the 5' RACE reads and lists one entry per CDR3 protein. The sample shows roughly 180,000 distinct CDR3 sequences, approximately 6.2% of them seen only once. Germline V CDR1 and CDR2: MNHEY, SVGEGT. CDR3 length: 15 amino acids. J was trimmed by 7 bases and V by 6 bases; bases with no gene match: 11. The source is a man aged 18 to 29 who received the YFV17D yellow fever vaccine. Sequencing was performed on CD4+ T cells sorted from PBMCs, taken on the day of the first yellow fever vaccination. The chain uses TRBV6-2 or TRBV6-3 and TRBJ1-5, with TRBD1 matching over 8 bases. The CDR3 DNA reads TGTGCCAGCAGAGAATCGACAGGGGTAGGGCAGCCCCAGCATTTT. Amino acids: CASRESTGVGQPQHF.